This record covers a single T cell receptor beta chain. Its target is not known. The sample is drawn from a study of radiotherapy plus CTLA-4 blockade in lung cancer. Study in general: Objective responses were observed in about 17% of patients, and disease control was achieved by over 30%. Findings of the study overall: Radiotherapy with ipilimumab was followed by blood expansion of tumor-derived clones. Among reported predictors of response, early blood T cell clone dynamics with interferon-beta performed best.

Profiled with immunoSEQ multiplex PCR; TCRdb holds only in-frame clones, not every one. The sample holds some 73,000 clones, approximately 80% seen once. Chemo-refractory metastatic non-small-cell lung cancer patients were treated with focal radiation plus CTLA-4 blockade with ipilimumab. The CDR3 loop spans 15 amino acids. With V trimmed by 5 bases and J by 5 bases, 5 bases remained unmatched. Germline-derived CDR1 and CDR2 are MDHEN and SYDVKM. This clonotype was sampled from a human donor with non-small cell lung cancer who had stable disease on radiotherapy plus ipilimumab. This material consisted of peripheral blood, taken from a patient treated with radiotherapy plus ipilimumab. V gene TRBV28 combines with J gene TRBJ2-7; 14 bases map to TRBD2. The CDR3 DNA is TGTGCCAGCAGTGGGGGGACTAGCGGGGGAAACGAGCAGTACTTC. This encodes CASSGGTSGGNEQYF.